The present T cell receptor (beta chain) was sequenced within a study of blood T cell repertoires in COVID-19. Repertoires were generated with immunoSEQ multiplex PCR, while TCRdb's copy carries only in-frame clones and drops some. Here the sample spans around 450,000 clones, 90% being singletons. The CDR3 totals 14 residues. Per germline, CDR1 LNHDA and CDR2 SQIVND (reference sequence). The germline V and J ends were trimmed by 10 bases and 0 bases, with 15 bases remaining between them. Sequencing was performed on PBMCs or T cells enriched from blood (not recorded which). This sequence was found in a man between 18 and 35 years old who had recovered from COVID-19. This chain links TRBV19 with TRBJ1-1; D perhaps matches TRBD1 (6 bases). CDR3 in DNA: TGTGCCACAAAAGTAGGGGGTATGAACACTGAAGCTTTCTTT. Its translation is CATKVGGMNTEAFF.